This T cell receptor beta chain was recorded in a study of T cell responses to AZD1222 COVID-19 vaccine. General study findings and limits: Among vaccine-associated CD4 TCRs, coverage spanned spike, with dominance at 160-218 and 743-854. Once two AZD1222 doses were given, Spike-specific TCR breadth and depth went up. Most donors were white British, females outnumbered males, and clonal diversity was possibly underestimated. None of the repertoires were sampled until the peak T cell response had passed.

Sequencing was performed with immunoSEQ multiplex PCR; in TCRdb, only in-frame clones are kept and a portion is missing. Here the sample spans 87,000 or so clones, 85% to 90% being singletons. For this clone: What it binds is not known.

CDR1 SGHRS and CDR2 YFSETQ come from the germline V gene. The CDR3 is 14 residues long. J was trimmed by 2 bases and V by 4 bases; bases with no gene match: 3. This specimen consisted of peripheral blood, obtained on day 0 of AZD1222 vaccination. The V and J genes are TRBV5-1 and TRBJ1-5; TRBD1 agrees at 7 bases. The receptor was isolated from an adult in good health. The CDR3 spells CASSPGQGNQPQHF. In DNA, the CDR3 is TGCGCCAGCAGCCCCGGACAGGGCAATCAGCCCCAGCATTTT.